The rows below give T cell receptor beta chains drawn from one sample of a study of early stage breast cancer tumors. Some clones are missing from TCRdb's copy, which holds only in-frame ones; the method was immunoSEQ multiplex PCR. The sample has 50,000 to 65,000 clones; around 90% are singletons. Sample: blood. The receptors stem from a person aged 65 to 85 with breast cancer. Both conserved end residues are part of each CDR3. D genes are given only for firm matches. Clone size, where shown, is once, few, many, or a class for clones that have expanded.

j_call: TRBJ1-2
clone_size: .
d_call: .
v_call: TRBV15
cdr3_aa: CATSRDRSARINYGYTF
cdr3_nt: TGTGCCACCAGCAGAGATAGGAGTGCCAGAATAAACTATGGCTACACCTTC

j_call: TRBJ2-3
clone_size: .
d_call: TRBD2
v_call: TRBV14
cdr3_aa: CASSQVRLARNTDTQYF
cdr3_nt: TGTGCCAGCAGCCAAGTGAGACTAGCAAGGAACACAGATACGCAGTATTTT

j_call: TRBJ1-4
clone_size: .
d_call: .
v_call: TRBV19
cdr3_aa: CASSSLTAINEKLFF
cdr3_nt: TGTGCCAGTAGTTCCCTGACAGCTATTAATGAAAAACTGTTTTTT

j_call: TRBJ1-5
clone_size: .
d_call: TRBD1
v_call: TRBV19
cdr3_aa: CASSRTGVIISNQPQHF
cdr3_nt: TGTGCCAGTAGTCGGACAGGAGTTATAATTAGCAATCAGCCCCAGCATTTT

j_call: TRBJ2-7
clone_size: .
d_call: TRBD2
v_call: TRBV5-1
cdr3_aa: CASSLVRTSGAHEQYF
cdr3_nt: TGCGCCAGCAGCTTGGTGCGGACTAGCGGAGCCCACGAGCAGTACTTC

j_call: TRBJ1-1
clone_size: .
d_call: TRBD1
v_call: TRBV25-1
cdr3_aa: CASSERNRGDTEAFF
cdr3_nt: TGTGCCAGCAGTGAAAGGAACAGGGGTGACACTGAAGCTTTCTTT

j_call: TRBJ2-3
clone_size: .
d_call: TRBD2
v_call: TRBV7-2
cdr3_aa: CASSLTGLGADTQYF
cdr3_nt: TGTGCCAGCAGCTTAACTGGACTAGGTGCAGATACGCAGTATTTT

j_call: TRBJ1-5
clone_size: once
d_call: TRBD1
v_call: TRBV27
cdr3_aa: CASTGTGGNQPQHF
cdr3_nt: TGTGCCAGCACCGGGACAGGGGGAAATCAGCCCCAGCATTTT

j_call: TRBJ2-1
clone_size: .
d_call: TRBD2
v_call: TRBV5-1
cdr3_aa: CASNPSGNPYNEQFF
cdr3_nt: TGCGCCAGCAACCCAAGCGGGAACCCCTACAATGAGCAGTTCTTC

j_call: TRBJ1-5
clone_size: .
d_call: TRBD1
v_call: TRBV2
cdr3_aa: CASQPGQGISNQPQHF
cdr3_nt: TGTGCCAGCCAACCGGGACAGGGTATTAGCAATCAGCCCCAGCATTTT

j_call: TRBJ2-1
clone_size: .
d_call: .
v_call: TRBV9
cdr3_aa: CASSVDGVAYNEQFF
cdr3_nt: TGTGCCAGCAGCGTAGACGGGGTAGCCTACAATGAGCAGTTCTTC

j_call: TRBJ2-2
clone_size: .
d_call: .
v_call: TRBV19
cdr3_aa: CASSRGREWELFF
cdr3_nt: TGTGCCAGTAGTCGAGGGCGGGAATGGGAGCTGTTTTTT

j_call: TRBJ1-2
clone_size: .
d_call: .
v_call: TRBV19
cdr3_aa: CASSEQGVDGYTF
cdr3_nt: TGTGCCAGTAGTGAACAGGGTGTGGATGGCTACACCTTC

j_call: TRBJ2-1
clone_size: once
d_call: TRBD1
v_call: TRBV27
cdr3_aa: CASSPLGQGDSYNEQFF
cdr3_nt: TGTGCCAGCAGTCCCCTTGGACAGGGGGACTCCTACAATGAGCAGTTCTTC

j_call: TRBJ1-5
clone_size: .
d_call: TRBD1
v_call: TRBV30
cdr3_aa: CAWKQGTNQPQHF
cdr3_nt: TGTGCCTGGAAACAGGGGACTAATCAGCCCCAGCATTTT

j_call: TRBJ1-1
clone_size: .
d_call: .
v_call: TRBV5-1
cdr3_aa: CASSLGDPIGQTMNTEAFF
cdr3_nt: TGCGCCAGCAGCTTGGGAGACCCCATAGGACAGACTATGAACACTGAAGCTTTCTTT

j_call: TRBJ2-1
clone_size: .
d_call: TRBD2
v_call: TRBV7-2
cdr3_aa: CASSPYGTTDEQFF
cdr3_nt: TGTGCCAGCAGCCCTTACGGGACTACGGATGAGCAGTTCTTC

j_call: TRBJ2-3
clone_size: .
d_call: TRBD1
v_call: TRBV9
cdr3_aa: CASSLTLGTGVPDTQYF
cdr3_nt: TGTGCCAGCAGCCTAACCCTCGGGACAGGGGTCCCAGATACGCAGTATTTT

j_call: TRBJ1-1
clone_size: .
d_call: TRBD1
v_call: TRBV19
cdr3_aa: CASAPTGGTEAFF
cdr3_nt: TGTGCCAGTGCCCCGACAGGGGGCACTGAAGCTTTCTTT

j_call: TRBJ1-2
clone_size: .
d_call: TRBD1
v_call: TRBV5-6
cdr3_aa: CASSFTGTGGYGYTF
cdr3_nt: TGTGCCAGCAGCTTTACCGGGACAGGGGGCTATGGCTACACCTTC

j_call: TRBJ1-1
clone_size: .
d_call: .
v_call: TRBV4-1
cdr3_aa: CASSHLTQGLGTEAFF
cdr3_nt: TGCGCCAGCAGCCATTTAACGCAGGGTCTAGGCACTGAAGCTTTCTTT

j_call: TRBJ1-6
clone_size: once
d_call: .
v_call: TRBV7-8
cdr3_aa: CASSPGVGFHSPLHF
cdr3_nt: TGTGCCAGCAGCCCAGGGGTGGGTTTCCATTCACCCCTCCACTTT

j_call: TRBJ2-2
clone_size: .
d_call: .
v_call: TRBV7-3
cdr3_aa: CASSSRGRPDPGELFF
cdr3_nt: TGTGCCAGCAGCTCCAGAGGGAGGCCCGACCCCGGGGAGCTGTTTTTT

j_call: TRBJ1-5
clone_size: .
d_call: .
v_call: TRBV30
cdr3_aa: CAWSVRGNQPQHF
cdr3_nt: TGTGCCTGGAGTGTACGGGGGAATCAGCCCCAGCATTTT

j_call: TRBJ1-3
clone_size: .
d_call: TRBD1
v_call: TRBV7-2
cdr3_aa: CASSTGTALNTIYF
cdr3_nt: TGTGCCAGCAGCACCGGGACAGCCTTAAACACCATATATTTT

j_call: TRBJ2-7
clone_size: .
d_call: TRBD1
v_call: TRBV28
cdr3_aa: CASSPGDRANEQYF
cdr3_nt: TGTGCCAGCAGTCCCGGGGACAGGGCCAACGAGCAGTACTTC

j_call: TRBJ1-3
clone_size: .
d_call: .
v_call: TRBV10-3
cdr3_aa: CAISDGVSSGNTIYF
cdr3_nt: TGTGCCATCAGTGACGGGGTCAGCTCTGGAAACACCATATATTTT

j_call: TRBJ1-2
clone_size: .
d_call: .
v_call: TRBV19
cdr3_aa: CASSGASNYGYTF
cdr3_nt: TGTGCCAGTAGTGGAGCCTCTAACTATGGCTACACCTTC

j_call: TRBJ1-2
clone_size: .
d_call: .
v_call: TRBV7-9
cdr3_aa: CASSLVRDGYTF
cdr3_nt: TGTGCCAGCAGCTTAGTACGGGATGGCTACACCTTC

j_call: TRBJ1-5
clone_size: .
d_call: .
v_call: TRBV27
cdr3_aa: CASSFYQDRDVLHF
cdr3_nt: TGTGCCAGCAGTTTTTATCAAGACAGAGATGTGTTACATTTT

j_call: TRBJ1-5
clone_size: .
d_call: .
v_call: TRBV15
cdr3_aa: CATSRDHSVDQPQHF
cdr3_nt: TGTGCCACCAGCAGAGATCACTCCGTGGATCAGCCCCAGCATTTT

j_call: TRBJ1-5
clone_size: .
d_call: TRBD1
v_call: TRBV7-2
cdr3_aa: CASSLEGGGNQPQHF
cdr3_nt: TGTGCCAGCAGCTTAGAAGGGGGCGGCAATCAGCCCCAGCATTTT

j_call: TRBJ1-6
clone_size: .
d_call: .
v_call: TRBV18
cdr3_aa: CASSGTANSPLHF
cdr3_nt: TGTGCCAGCTCAGGAACAGCAAATTCACCCCTCCACTTT

j_call: TRBJ1-2
clone_size: .
d_call: .
v_call: TRBV27
cdr3_aa: CASSSGKQYGYTF
cdr3_nt: TGTGCCAGCAGTTCAGGGAAACAGTATGGCTACACCTTC

j_call: TRBJ1-5
clone_size: .
d_call: TRBD1
v_call: TRBV9
cdr3_aa: CASSEGGTGGNQPQHF
cdr3_nt: TGTGCCAGCAGCGAGGGGGGGACAGGGGGCAATCAGCCCCAGCATTTT

j_call: TRBJ1-2
clone_size: .
d_call: TRBD1
v_call: TRBV19
cdr3_aa: CASSRLEGALDGYTF
cdr3_nt: TGTGCCAGTAGTAGGTTGGAGGGGGCACTCGATGGCTACACCTTC

j_call: TRBJ1-1
clone_size: .
d_call: TRBD1
v_call: TRBV11-2
cdr3_aa: CASSTQGDTEAFF
cdr3_nt: TGTGCCAGCAGCACACAGGGGGACACTGAAGCTTTCTTT

j_call: TRBJ2-1
clone_size: .
d_call: TRBD2
v_call: TRBV11-1
cdr3_aa: CASSIAGADEQFF
cdr3_nt: TGTGCCAGCAGTATAGCGGGAGCGGATGAGCAGTTCTTC

j_call: TRBJ1-5
clone_size: .
d_call: .
v_call: TRBV6-6
cdr3_aa: CASIWSGGNQPQHF
cdr3_nt: TGTGCCAGCATATGGAGTGGAGGCAATCAGCCCCAGCATTTT

j_call: TRBJ2-7
clone_size: .
d_call: .
v_call: TRBV5-1
cdr3_aa: CASRVDSYEQYF
cdr3_nt: TGCGCCAGCAGGGTGGACAGCTACGAGCAGTACTTC

j_call: TRBJ1-5
clone_size: .
d_call: .
v_call: TRBV19
cdr3_aa: CASSILSRAEDQPQHF
cdr3_nt: TGTGCCAGTAGTATTCTATCCAGGGCCGAAGATCAGCCCCAGCATTTT

j_call: TRBJ1-6
clone_size: .
d_call: .
v_call: TRBV19
cdr3_aa: CASSIRTPSSYNSPLHF
cdr3_nt: TGTGCCAGTAGTATACGGACACCGAGCTCCTATAATTCACCCCTCCACTTT

j_call: TRBJ2-1
clone_size: .
d_call: TRBD2
v_call: TRBV5-1
cdr3_aa: CASSYGLAGGDGQFF
cdr3_nt: TGCGCCAGCAGCTACGGACTAGCGGGAGGGGACGGGCAGTTCTTC

j_call: TRBJ2-7
clone_size: .
d_call: .
v_call: TRBV6-1
cdr3_aa: CASEPGRGPYEQYF
cdr3_nt: TGTGCCAGCGAACCGGGCAGGGGACCCTACGAGCAGTACTTC

j_call: TRBJ2-5
clone_size: few
d_call: TRBD2
v_call: TRBV19
cdr3_aa: CASSITASGNIETQYF
cdr3_nt: TGTGCCAGTAGTATTACGGCTAGCGGGAACATCGAGACCCAGTACTTC

j_call: TRBJ1-6
clone_size: .
d_call: .
v_call: TRBV19
cdr3_aa: CASSIDGSSYNSPLHF
cdr3_nt: TGTGCCAGTAGTATAGACGGGAGCTCCTATAATTCACCCCTCCACTTT

j_call: TRBJ2-7
clone_size: .
d_call: TRBD2
v_call: TRBV5-6
cdr3_aa: CASRNSGGTYEQYF
cdr3_nt: TGTGCCAGCAGAAATAGCGGGGGGACCTACGAGCAGTACTTC

j_call: TRBJ1-3
clone_size: .
d_call: TRBD1
v_call: TRBV7-9
cdr3_aa: CASSPGTGGRGTGNTIYF
cdr3_nt: TGTGCCAGCAGCCCCGGGACAGGGGGCCGGGGGACTGGAAACACCATATATTTT

j_call: TRBJ2-3
clone_size: .
d_call: TRBD1
v_call: TRBV6-4
cdr3_aa: CASRSQGASTDTQYF
cdr3_nt: TGTGCCAGCAGATCACAGGGGGCCAGCACAGATACGCAGTATTTT

j_call: TRBJ1-4
clone_size: .
d_call: TRBD1
v_call: TRBV5-4
cdr3_aa: CASRLDRANEKLFF
cdr3_nt: TGTGCCAGCAGACTGGACAGGGCTAATGAAAAACTGTTTTTT

j_call: TRBJ1-1
clone_size: .
d_call: TRBD1
v_call: TRBV4-3
cdr3_aa: CASRIHPGQPNTEAFF
cdr3_nt: TGCGCCAGCAGAATTCATCCGGGACAGCCGAACACTGAAGCTTTCTTT

j_call: TRBJ1-2
clone_size: .
d_call: .
v_call: TRBV6-6
cdr3_aa: CASSRENYGYTF
cdr3_nt: TGTGCCAGCAGTCGGGAGAACTATGGCTACACCTTC

j_call: TRBJ2-3
clone_size: once
d_call: TRBD2
v_call: TRBV5-1
cdr3_aa: CASSLPSGGTDTQYF
cdr3_nt: TGCGCCAGCAGCTTGCCTAGCGGGGGCACAGATACGCAGTATTTT

j_call: TRBJ1-2
clone_size: .
d_call: .
v_call: TRBV5-1
cdr3_aa: CASSLDHGRGTDGYTF
cdr3_nt: TGCGCCAGCAGCTTGGATCACGGCAGGGGAACGGATGGCTACACCTTC

j_call: TRBJ1-5
clone_size: .
d_call: TRBD1
v_call: TRBV7-2
cdr3_aa: CASSPTLGQGIRNQPQHF
cdr3_nt: TGTGCCAGCAGCCCGACCTTGGGACAGGGTATTCGCAATCAGCCCCAGCATTTT

j_call: TRBJ1-6
clone_size: .
d_call: .
v_call: TRBV5-8
cdr3_aa: CASSSQRGSYNSPLHF
cdr3_nt: TGTGCCAGCAGCTCGCAACGGGGCTCCTATAATTCACCCCTCCACTTT

j_call: TRBJ2-7
clone_size: .
d_call: TRBD1
v_call: TRBV7-9
cdr3_aa: CASSVGQASPEQYF
cdr3_nt: TGTGCCAGCAGCGTCGGACAGGCGTCCCCCGAGCAGTACTTC

j_call: TRBJ2-2
clone_size: .
d_call: .
v_call: TRBV19
cdr3_aa: CASSKARGNTGELFF
cdr3_nt: TGTGCCAGTAGTAAAGCCAGGGGGAACACCGGGGAGCTGTTTTTT

j_call: TRBJ1-5
clone_size: .
d_call: TRBD1
v_call: TRBV4-3
cdr3_aa: CASSPSQGNDQPQHF
cdr3_nt: TGCGCCAGCAGCCCGTCACAGGGGAATGACCAGCCCCAGCATTTT